At least ten counts were recorded for the clone carrying this TCR beta chain. These data are taken from a study of human T cells and chemical hapten exposure. The time point is: patch test 1, 2 weeks after DPC sensitization. Treatment described: therapeutic diphenylcyclopropenone sensitization with weekly scalp DPC. Germline CDR1 reads LGHDT; CDR2 reads YNNKEL (reference sequence). The V gene lost 4 bases and the J gene lost 2 bases, with 18 bases spanning the gap. The CDR3 has 17 residues. From the RACE reads, TCRdb called clonotypes with MiXCR, one entry per CDR3 protein. The sample holds some 82,000 distinct CDR3 sequences, about 10% seen once.

The input for sequencing was whole blood, taken in connection with sensitization to the hapten diphenylcyclopropenone (DPC). The rearrangement links TRBV3-1 to TRBJ1-3; D is uncertain. This TCR was sampled from a woman aged 45-59 years with alopecia areata. Some clones in this sample may be carry-over from other donors' samples. DNA of the CDR3: TGTGCCAGCAGCCCAAGCAGTAGGGCAGGTCCTGGAAACACCATATATTTT. It yields the protein CASSPSSRAGPGNTIYF.